The entry below gives a single T cell receptor (beta chain) sequence along with its context. Its target is unknown. This entry comes from a study of OX40 agonist ivuxolimab in advanced cancers. The CDR3 is 11 residues long. V lost 5 bases and J lost 10, with 14 bases in between. Per germline, CDR1 DFQATT and CDR2 SNEGSKA (reference sequence). Overall study results and limits: Relatively little clonal expansion, among the lowest observed, appeared in partial responders at 0.1-3.0 mg/kg.

The protocol was immunoSEQ multiplex PCR, while the TCRdb copy is restricted to in-frame clones and leaves out a portion. The sample carries over 65,000 clones, 85% to 95% recorded once. The material was CD4+ or CD8+ T cells sorted from blood, obtained in a trial of the OX40 agonist ivuxolimab. This sequence joins TRBV20-1 and TRBJ1-1; D uncertain. The receptor's source is an adult with an advanced solid tumor such as melanoma, head and neck, liver or kidney cancer. The CDR3 loop reads CSAFLGWGAFF. The CDR3, as DNA: TGCAGTGCTTTTCTAGGATGGGGAGCTTTCTTT.